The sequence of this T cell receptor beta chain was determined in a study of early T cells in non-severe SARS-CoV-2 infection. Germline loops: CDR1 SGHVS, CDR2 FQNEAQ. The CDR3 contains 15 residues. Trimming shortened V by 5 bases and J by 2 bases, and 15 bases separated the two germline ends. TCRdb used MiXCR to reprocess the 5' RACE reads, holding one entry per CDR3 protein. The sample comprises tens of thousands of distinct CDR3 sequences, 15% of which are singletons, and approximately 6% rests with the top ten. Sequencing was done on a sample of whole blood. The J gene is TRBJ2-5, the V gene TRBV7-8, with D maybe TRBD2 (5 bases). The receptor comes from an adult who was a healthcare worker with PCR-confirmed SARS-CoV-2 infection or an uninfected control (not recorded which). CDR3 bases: TGTGCCAGCAGCCAAGGGAGCCACTTTCAAGAGACCCAGTACTTC. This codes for CASSQGSHFQETQYF.